Below, 2 T cell receptor beta chains from the same sample are listed, as sequenced in a study of T cells in Graves' hyperthyroidism and ophthalmopathy. From RNA transcripts, TCR beta CDR3 regions were amplified. With the HTBI primer set, the TCR CDR3 went through a first round of RT-PCR. TCRdb redid the calling of the multiplex PCR reads with MiXCR, one entry per CDR3 protein. Among just over 550,000 distinct CDR3 sequences listed, around 46% were seen once. The sample taken for sequencing was peripheral blood or thyroid tissue (not recorded which). Receptors originate from a young woman with Graves' hyperthyroidism.

This clonotype has at least ten counts. A read error may produce the germline difference seen at one junction end. The chain combines TRBV10-3 with TRBJ1-5; D is undetermined. Germline CDR1 reads ENHRY; CDR2 reads SYGVKD. The CDR3 covers 13 residues. The CDR3 reads CASSYDSNQPQHF. Written as DNA, the CDR3 is TGTGCCAGCAGTTATGACAGCAATCAGCCCCAGCATTTT.

The rearrangement joins TRBV24-1 to TRBJ1-2, with a possible D match to TRBD1 (5 bases). The germline V and J ends were trimmed by 11 bases and 8 bases, with 20 bases remaining between them. The germline V gene has CDR1 KGHDR and CDR2 SFDVKD. The CDR3 runs 13 residues. The CDR3 bases are TGTGCCAGCGGGGGGACGGCCGTAAAAGGCTACACCTTC. This codes for CASGGTAVKGYTF.